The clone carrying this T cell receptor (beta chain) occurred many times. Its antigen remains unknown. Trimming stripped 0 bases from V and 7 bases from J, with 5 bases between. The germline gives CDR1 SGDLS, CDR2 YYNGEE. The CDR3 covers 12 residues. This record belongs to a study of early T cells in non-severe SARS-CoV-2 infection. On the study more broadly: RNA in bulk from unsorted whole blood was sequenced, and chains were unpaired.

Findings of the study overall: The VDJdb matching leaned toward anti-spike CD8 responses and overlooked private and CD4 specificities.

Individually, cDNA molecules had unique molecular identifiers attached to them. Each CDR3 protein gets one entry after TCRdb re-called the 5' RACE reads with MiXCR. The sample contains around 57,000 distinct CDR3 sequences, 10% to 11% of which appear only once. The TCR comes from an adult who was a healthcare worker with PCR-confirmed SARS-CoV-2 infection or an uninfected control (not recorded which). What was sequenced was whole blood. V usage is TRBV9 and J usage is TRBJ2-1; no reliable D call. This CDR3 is CASSVGRNEQFF. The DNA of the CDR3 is TGTGCCAGCAGCGTAGGGAGAAATGAGCAGTTCTTC.